This TCR beta chain was observed in a study of tumor-infiltrating lymphocytes in primary liver carcinoma. Starting material of around 490 ng total RNA yielded TCR beta cDNA via a constant-region primer. Slightly modified ARM-PCR, run as three nested multiplex PCR rounds, produced the TCR beta libraries. The first two PCR rounds used TRBV1-TRBV30 forward primers with a C-beta reverse primer, 10 cycles each. TCRdb recomputed calls from the multiplex PCR reads with MiXCR, one row per CDR3 protein. The sample contains 100,000 or so distinct CDR3 sequences, around 71% of which appear only once. Germline V gene data show CDR1 as SGHAT and CDR2 as FQNNGV. The CDR3 is 14 amino acids. Co-extracting RNA and DNA was done with 20-30 mg of unsorted bulk tissue as input. As for this clonotype: A junction boundary mismatches the germline segment, possibly from a read error.

The V gene is TRBV11-2, the J gene TRBJ2-4; TRBD1 is a possible D gene (6 bases). This sequence was found in an older woman with primary liver carcinoma and hepatitis B virus infection. Sequencing was performed on liver tumor tissue from sampling region 2. Stated subset: tumor region T2, inferior pole. CDR3 region: CVSSQTGSSYIQYF. The CDR3 bases are TGTGTCAGCAGCCAGACAGGAAGCTCTTACATTCAGTACTTC.